A single sample is the source of the 29 T cell receptor beta chains below, sequenced in a study of blood T cell repertoires in COVID-19. Sequenced by immunoSEQ multiplex PCR; TCRdb stores in-frame clones only, minus some. The sample records more than 250,000 clones, roughly 86% being singletons. Sequencing was carried out using peripheral blood. The receptors derive from a woman aged 50 to 60 with acute or convalescent COVID-19.

The V gene is TRBV4-1, the J gene TRBJ2-2; TRBD2 agrees at 11 bases. The CDR3 spans 17 residues. Losses at the gene ends were 3 bases for V and 3 bases for J; bases not matched to a gene: 6. Per the germline V gene, CDR1 is MGHRA and CDR2 is YSYEKL. Here the CDR3 DNA reads TGCGCCAGCAGCCATAGCGGGAGGGCCGGGGACACCGGGGAGCTGTTTTTT. Protein sequence: CASSHSGRAGDTGELFF.

V usage is TRBV2 and J usage is TRBJ1-3; the D gene is possibly TRBD1 (6 bases). Germline CDR1 SNHLY, CDR2 FYNNEI. The CDR3 covers 14 residues. Trimming cost V 8 bases and J 0 bases, with 11 bases left between them. The CDR3 coding sequence is TGTGCCAGCTTTACAGGGACCTCTGGAAACACCATATATTTT. Protein sequence: CASFTGTSGNTIYF.

The rearrangement links TRBV15 to TRBJ1-5; TRBD1 matches 7 bases. CDR1 is LNHNV and CDR2 is YYDKDF in the germline V gene (reference sequence). With 6 bases clipped from V and 1 base from J, the junction kept 3 bases outside the gene matches. The CDR3 is 14 amino acids. In nucleotides, the CDR3 is TGTGCCACCAGTAGACAGGGAAGCAATCAGCCCCAGCATTTT. Its translation is CATSRQGSNQPQHF.

This clone was recorded once. V usage is TRBV2 and J usage is TRBJ1-6; no definite D call. V lost 4 bases to trimming and J lost 8 bases, with 9 bases between them. Per germline, CDR1 SNHLY and CDR2 FYNNEI. The CDR3 loop spans 13 amino acids. The DNA for the CDR3 is TGTGCCAGCAGTGGCTCAGAATATTCACCCCTCCACTTT. Translating gives CASSGSEYSPLHF.

V is TRBV7-2 and J is TRBJ2-1; 11 bases fit TRBD2. CDR1 and CDR2 (germline): SGHTA, FQGNSA. V lost 6 bases, J lost 3 bases, and 7 bases stayed unmatched. The CDR3 is 16 residues long. CDR3 bases: TGTGCCAGCAGACCCCCTAGCGGGAGGAACTACAATGAGCAGTTCTTC. Translated, it gives CASRPPSGRNYNEQFF. The whole variable domain, filled in from reference TRBV7-2 and TRBJ2-1, reads GAGVSQSPSNKVTEKGKDVELRCDPISGHTALYWYRQSLGQGLEFLIYFQGNSAPDKSGLPSDRFSAERTGGSVSTLTIQRTQQEDSAVYLCASRPPSGRNYNEQFFGPGTRLTVL.

The V and J genes are TRBV2 and TRBJ2-5; D might be TRBD1 (6 bases). The V and J ends lost 6 bases and 5 bases respectively, with 13 bases between them. The CDR3 consists of 13 residues. The germline gives CDR1 SNHLY, CDR2 FYNNEI. CDR3 bases: TGTGCCAGCAGGCACCAGGGGTCGGAGACCCAGTACTTC. This codes for CASRHQGSETQYF.

The chain uses TRBV27 and TRBJ2-1; 12 bases map to TRBD2. This CDR3 contains 20 residues. The V segment lost 4 bases and the J segment 4 bases; nucleotides outside the gene matches: 17. Germline loops: CDR1 MNHEY, CDR2 SMNVEV (reference sequence). The CDR3 bases are TGTGCCAGCAGTTCCCTTGCTAGCGGGAGGGGAAGTAGTTCTTACAATGAGCAGTTCTTC. Protein sequence: CASSSLASGRGSSSYNEQFF.

There are a few counts of this clone. V is TRBV9 and J is TRBJ2-5, with 7 bases matching TRBD1. This CDR3 region has 14 residues. The trim removed 0 bases at V and 5 bases at J, leaving 4 bases unmatched. Germline CDR1 reads SGDLS; CDR2 reads YYNGEE. CDR3 DNA sequence: TGTGCCAGCAGCGTAGCGACAGGGCGGGAGACCCAGTACTTC. Protein product: CASSVATGRETQYF.

The gene calls are TRBV11-2 and TRBJ2-1, with 8 bases lining up with TRBD2. This CDR3 has 14 residues. V lost 5 bases to trimming and J lost 4 bases; unmatched junction nucleotides: 4. CDR1 is SGHAT, CDR2 FQNNGV, per germline. The CDR3 loop is CASSLIAGYNEQFF. The CDR3 DNA sequence: TGTGCCAGCAGCCTGATAGCGGGGTACAATGAGCAGTTCTTC.

The rearrangement joins TRBV9 to TRBJ2-7; maybe TRBD2 (6 bases). CDR3 length equals 14 residues. V was pared by 2 bases and J by 2 bases, with 11 bases between. Germline loops: CDR1 SGDLS, CDR2 YYNGEE. The CDR3 coding sequence is TGTGCCAGCAGCGTCGGGACTGTGACCTACGAGCAGTACTTC. Translation gives CASSVGTVTYEQYF. The variable domain in full, with the rest retrieved from reference TRBV9 and TRBJ2-7, is DSGVTQTPKHLITATGQRVTLRCSPRSGDLSVYWYQQSLDQGLQFLIQYYNGEERAKGNILERFSAQQFPDLHSELNLSSLELGDSALYFCASSVGTVTYEQYFGPGTRLTVT.

This rearrangement joins TRBV7-2 to TRBJ2-1; TRBD2 matches at 8 bases. Trimming cost V 3 bases and J 0 bases; bases outside gene matches: 7. There are 17 residues in the CDR3. The germline V gene has CDR1 SGHTA and CDR2 FQGNSA. The chain's CDR3 is CASSFRAGGLSYNEQFF. In nucleotides, the CDR3 is TGTGCCAGCAGCTTCAGGGCGGGAGGACTCTCCTACAATGAGCAGTTCTTC.

This sequence joins TRBV29-1 and TRBJ2-7, with no clear D. CDR3 length equals 13 residues. The germline gives CDR1 SQVTM, CDR2 ANQGSEA. V was trimmed by 3 bases and J by 3 bases, leaving 12 bases between them. Here the CDR3 DNA reads TGCAGCGTTGACACCGGGTCGGGCTACGAGCAGTACTTC. Protein product: CSVDTGSGYEQYF.

The chain uses TRBV5-4 and TRBJ2-5; 8 bases are a match to TRBD1. V was pared by 3 bases and J by 2 bases, with 6 bases of the junction left unmatched. The V gene's germline CDR1 is SGHNT and CDR2 YYREEE (reference sequence). This CDR3 region has 15 residues. The CDR3: CASSSGQGRQETQYF. Here the CDR3 DNA reads TGTGCCAGCAGCTCCGGACAGGGAAGGCAAGAGACCCAGTACTTC.

The chain has TRBV20-1 and TRBJ2-1, with D uncertain. Trimming pared 4 bases from V and 10 bases from J, leaving 11 bases between. The CDR3 sequence is 11 residues long. The V gene's germline CDR1 is DFQATT and CDR2 SNEGSKA (reference sequence). CDR3 sequence (DNA): TGCAGTGCTAATCTGGTCGGGGAGCAGTTCTTC. Its translation is CSANLVGEQFF.

J is TRBJ2-1 and V is TRBV24-1; 7 nucleotides agree with TRBD1. Germline V gives CDR1 KGHDR, CDR2 SFDVKD. Trimming cost V 1 base and J 5 bases; bases outside gene matches: 7. The CDR3 loop spans 16 amino acids. CDR3 sequence: CATSDFDRVNNNEQFF. Here the CDR3 DNA reads TGTGCCACCAGTGATTTCGACAGGGTAAATAACAATGAGCAGTTCTTC.

The gene calls are TRBV28 and TRBJ1-1, with D maybe TRBD1 (5 bases). Germline V gives CDR1 MDHEN, CDR2 SYDVKM. The length of the CDR3 is 15 residues. V was clipped by 2 bases and J by 0 bases, with 10 bases between them. The CDR3 coding sequence is TGTGCCAGCAGTTTAATGACAGCTTTGAACACTGAAGCTTTCTTT. Protein product: CASSLMTALNTEAFF.

The genes are TRBV10-3 and TRBJ2-7; TRBD2 might be the D (7 bases). Trimming cost V 2 bases and J 3 bases, with 11 bases left between them. The length of the CDR3 is 14 residues. The germline gives CDR1 ENHRY, CDR2 SYGVKD. CDR3 loop: CAISEGGARYEQYF. CDR3 DNA: TGTGCCATCAGTGAGGGGGGGGCCCGCTACGAGCAGTACTTC.

The chain employs TRBV5-1 and TRBJ1-2; D possibly corresponds to TRBD1 (6 bases). Germline V gene sequence: CDR1 SGHRS, CDR2 YFSETQ. CDR3 length: 14 amino acids. V lost 4 bases and J 4 bases, leaving 14 bases between the germline ends. The CDR3 sequence: CASSPAGVPYGYTF. The CDR3 nucleotides read TGCGCCAGCAGCCCGGCAGGGGTTCCCTATGGCTACACCTTC.

The J gene is TRBJ1-2, the V gene TRBV4-3; D not resolved. V gave up 0 bases and J gave up 2 bases, with 7 bases separating them. From germline, CDR1 is LGHNA and CDR2 YSLEER. The CDR3 is 14 residues long. CDR3 protein: CASSQESGNYGYTF. In DNA, the CDR3 is TGCGCCAGCAGCCAAGAATCCGGGAACTATGGCTACACCTTC.

This rearrangement joins TRBV18 to TRBJ1-2; 7 bases are shared with TRBD1. V lost 5 bases and J lost 6; bases outside the gene matches: 6. CDR3 length: 13 amino acids. The V gene's germline CDR1 is KGHSH and CDR2 LQKENI. The DNA of the CDR3 is TGTGCCAGCTCAGCGACAGGGTCCCATGGCTACACCTTC. Translating it yields CASSATGSHGYTF.

This chain connects TRBV13 to TRBJ2-3; perhaps TRBD2 as D (5 bases). CDR3 length: 13 residues. Germline CDR1 and CDR2: PRHDT and FYEKMQ (reference sequence). V was pared by 5 bases and J by 4 bases, with 10 bases between. This chain's CDR3 is CASSTRPADTQYF. CDR3 DNA: TGTGCCAGCAGCACTAGGCCGGCAGATACGCAGTATTTT.

This chain links TRBV7-9 with TRBJ2-1; D is perhaps TRBD2 (5 bases). CDR1 SEHNR and CDR2 FQNEAQ come from the germline V gene (reference sequence). V was shortened by 0 bases and J by 0 bases, with 15 bases between the two germline ends. This CDR3 is built from 18 residues. The CDR3 DNA reads TGTGCCAGCAGCTTAGCGGACTCACCGATGAGCTCCTACAATGAGCAGTTCTTC. Its protein product is CASSLADSPMSSYNEQFF.

This rearrangement joins TRBV28 to TRBJ2-3; D may be TRBD2 (5 bases). The germline V gene encodes CDR1 MDHEN and CDR2 SYDVKM. V lost 2 bases and J lost 6, with 15 bases in between. There are 15 residues in the CDR3. CDR3 amino acids: CASSLIETMTDTQYF. CDR3 coding DNA: TGTGCCAGCAGTTTAATCGAGACTATGACGGATACGCAGTATTTT.

This chain joins TRBV7-3 and TRBJ1-2; D might be TRBD1 (5 bases). The CDR3 runs 14 residues. Germline lookup yields CDR1 SGHTA and CDR2 FQGTGA. V was pared by 1 base and J by 5 bases, with 11 bases between. The CDR3: CASSLRADSYGYTF. CDR3 DNA sequence: TGTGCCAGCAGCTTAAGGGCAGACAGTTATGGCTACACCTTC.

This clone was recorded a few times. The chain carries TRBV18 and TRBJ1-3; no reliable D call. The CDR3 spans 14 residues. Trimming cost V 2 bases and J 3 bases, with 8 bases left between them. Germline CDR1 is KGHSH and CDR2 is LQKENI. The chain's CDR3 is CASSPESGGNTIYF. As DNA, the CDR3 is TGTGCCAGCTCACCAGAGTCGGGTGGAAACACCATATATTTT. The full variable domain, its missing parts supplied by reference TRBV18 and TRBJ1-3, is NAGVMQNPRHLVRRRGQEARLRCSPMKGHSHVYWYRQLPEEGLKFMVYLQKENIIDESGMPKERFSAEFPKEGPSILRIQQVVRGDSAAYFCASSPESGGNTIYFGEGSWLTVV.

Only a few counts were recorded for this clone. The chain joins TRBV27 to TRBJ1-5; 8 bases match TRBD1. After removal of 8 bases from V and 3 bases from J, the junction contained 6 bases not matched to a gene. CDR1 MNHEY and CDR2 SMNVEV come from the germline V gene (reference sequence). The CDR3 is 14 residues long. The chain's CDR3 is CASARQGHNQPQHF. The DNA for the CDR3 is TGTGCCAGCGCACGACAGGGGCACAATCAGCCCCAGCATTTT.

A single count supports this clone. The J gene is TRBJ2-1, the V gene TRBV7-8, with a possible D match to TRBD2 (6 bases). V lost 1 base and J lost 6, with 13 bases in between. CDR3 size: 15 residues. The germline V gene encodes CDR1 SGHVS and CDR2 FQNEAQ. The CDR3 reads CASSLGRGEVNEQFF. The CDR3, as DNA: TGTGCCAGCAGCTTAGGTCGTGGGGAGGTCAATGAGCAGTTCTTC.

The chain recombines TRBV15 with TRBJ2-5; TRBD2 is a possible D gene (6 bases). The germline V and J ends were trimmed by 2 bases and 1 base, with 11 bases remaining between them. Germline lookup yields CDR1 LNHNV and CDR2 YYDKDF (reference sequence). The CDR3 covers 15 residues. The CDR3 spells CATSRSRLGQETQYF. As DNA, the CDR3 is TGTGCCACCAGCAGATCTCGACTAGGCCAAGAGACCCAGTACTTC.

The chain carries TRBV7-2 and TRBJ2-5; 12 nucleotides agree with TRBD2. The CDR3 runs 17 residues. The germline V gene has CDR1 SGHTA and CDR2 FQGNSA. Losses at the gene ends were 0 bases for V and 2 bases for J; bases not matched to a gene: 4. CDR3 sequence (DNA): TGTGCCAGCAGCTTAGCGCGGCTAGCGGGAGGGCAAGAGACCCAGTACTTC. Its protein product is CASSLARLAGGQETQYF.